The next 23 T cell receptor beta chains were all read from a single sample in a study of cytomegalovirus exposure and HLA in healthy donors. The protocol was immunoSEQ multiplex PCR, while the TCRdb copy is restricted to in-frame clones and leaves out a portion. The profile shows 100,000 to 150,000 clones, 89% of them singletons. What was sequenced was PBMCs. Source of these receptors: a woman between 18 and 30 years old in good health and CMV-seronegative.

CDR3 region: CSAYNYGYTF. The CDR3 nucleotides read TGCAGCGCCTATAACTATGGCTACACCTTC. The V and J genes are TRBV29-1 and TRBJ1-2; D gene uncertain. The CDR3 loop spans 10 amino acids. Germline assignment: CDR1 SQVTM and CDR2 ANQGSEA. Trimming took 7 bases from V and 1 from J, leaving 4 bases between them.

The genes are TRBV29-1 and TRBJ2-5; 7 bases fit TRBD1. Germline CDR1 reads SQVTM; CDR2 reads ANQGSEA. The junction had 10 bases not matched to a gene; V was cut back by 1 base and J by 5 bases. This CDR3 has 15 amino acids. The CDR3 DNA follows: TGCAGCGTTGAAGGGGCGCAGGGGGAGATGGAGACCCAGTACTTC. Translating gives CSVEGAQGEMETQYF.

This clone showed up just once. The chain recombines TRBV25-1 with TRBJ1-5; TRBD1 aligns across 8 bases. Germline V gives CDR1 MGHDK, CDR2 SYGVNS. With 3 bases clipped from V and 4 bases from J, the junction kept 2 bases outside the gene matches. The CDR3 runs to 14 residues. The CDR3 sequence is CASSETGVNQPQHF. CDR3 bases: TGTGCCAGCAGTGAGACAGGGGTGAATCAGCCCCAGCATTTT.

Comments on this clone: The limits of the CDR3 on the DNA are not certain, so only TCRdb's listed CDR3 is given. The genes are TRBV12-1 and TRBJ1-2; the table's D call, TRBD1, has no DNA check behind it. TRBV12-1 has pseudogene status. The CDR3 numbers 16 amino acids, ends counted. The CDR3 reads CASSFVVGQGNYGYTF.

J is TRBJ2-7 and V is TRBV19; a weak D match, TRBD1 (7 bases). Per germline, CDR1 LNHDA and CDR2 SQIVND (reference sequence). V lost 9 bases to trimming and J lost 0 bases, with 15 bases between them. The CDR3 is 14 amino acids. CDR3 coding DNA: TGTGCCAGCCCGGCAGGGGGAGGCTCCTACGAGCAGTACTTC. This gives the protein CASPAGGGSYEQYF.

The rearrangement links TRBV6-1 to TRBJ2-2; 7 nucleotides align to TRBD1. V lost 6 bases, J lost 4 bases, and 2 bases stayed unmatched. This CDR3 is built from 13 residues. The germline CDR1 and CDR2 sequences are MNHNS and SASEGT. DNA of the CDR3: TGTGCCAGCAGAGAGGGGGCCACCGGGGAGCTGTTTTTT. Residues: CASREGATGELFF.

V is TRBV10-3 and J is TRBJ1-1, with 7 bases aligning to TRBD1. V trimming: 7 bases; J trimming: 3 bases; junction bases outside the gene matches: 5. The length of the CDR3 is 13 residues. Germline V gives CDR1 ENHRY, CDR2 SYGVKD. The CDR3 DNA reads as TGTGCCATCAAGGGGCAGGGGGACACTGAAGCTTTCTTT. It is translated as CAIKGQGDTEAFF.

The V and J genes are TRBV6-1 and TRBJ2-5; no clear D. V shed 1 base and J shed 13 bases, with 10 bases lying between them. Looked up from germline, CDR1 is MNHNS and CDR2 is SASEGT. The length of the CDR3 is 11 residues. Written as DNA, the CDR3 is TGTGCCAGCAGTGAAGGGTACTCCCCGTACTTC. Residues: CASSEGYSPYF.

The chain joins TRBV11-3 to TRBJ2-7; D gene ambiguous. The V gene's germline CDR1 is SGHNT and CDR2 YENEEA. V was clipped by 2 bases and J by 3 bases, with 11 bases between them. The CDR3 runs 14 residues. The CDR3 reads CASSLYKTIYEQYF. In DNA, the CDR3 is TGTGCCAGCAGCTTATATAAGACAATCTACGAGCAGTACTTC.

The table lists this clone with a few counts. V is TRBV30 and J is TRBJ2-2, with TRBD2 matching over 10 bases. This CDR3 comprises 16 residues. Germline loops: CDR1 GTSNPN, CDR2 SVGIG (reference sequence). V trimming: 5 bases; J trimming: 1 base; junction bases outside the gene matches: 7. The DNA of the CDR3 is TGTGCCTGGTCGGGGGTAGCGGGAGGGAACACCGGGGAGCTGTTTTTT. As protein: CAWSGVAGGNTGELFF.

Here the CDR3 DNA reads TGTGCCAGCAGTTCGAGGGTAGGGAGGAACACTGAAGCTTTCTTT. Amino acid sequence: CASSSRVGRNTEAFF. This chain links TRBV27 with TRBJ1-1; D not certain. Germline values: CDR1 MNHEY, CDR2 SMNVEV (reference sequence). This CDR3 is 15 amino acids long. With 4 bases removed from V and 1 base from J, the gap between germline ends came to 13 bases.

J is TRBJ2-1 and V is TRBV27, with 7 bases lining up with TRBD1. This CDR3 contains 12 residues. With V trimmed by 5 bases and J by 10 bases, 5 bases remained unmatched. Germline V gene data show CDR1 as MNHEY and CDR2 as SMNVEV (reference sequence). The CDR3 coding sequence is TGTGCCAGCAGTCTCTCACAGGGGGAGCAGTTCTTC. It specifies CASSLSQGEQFF.

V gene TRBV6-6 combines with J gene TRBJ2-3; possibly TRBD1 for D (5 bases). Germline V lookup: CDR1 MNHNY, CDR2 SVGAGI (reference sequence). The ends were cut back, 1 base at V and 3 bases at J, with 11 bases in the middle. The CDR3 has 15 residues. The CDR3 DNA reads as TGTGCCAGCAGTTACTGGCAGGGTGGAACAGATACGCAGTATTTT. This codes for CASSYWQGGTDTQYF.

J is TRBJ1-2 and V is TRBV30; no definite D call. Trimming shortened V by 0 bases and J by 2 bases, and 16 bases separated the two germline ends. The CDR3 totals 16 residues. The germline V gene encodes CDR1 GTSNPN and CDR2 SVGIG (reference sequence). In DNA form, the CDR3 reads TGTGCCTGGAGTGTACGAGGTGGCGTATCCAACTATGGCTACACCTTC. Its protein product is CAWSVRGGVSNYGYTF.

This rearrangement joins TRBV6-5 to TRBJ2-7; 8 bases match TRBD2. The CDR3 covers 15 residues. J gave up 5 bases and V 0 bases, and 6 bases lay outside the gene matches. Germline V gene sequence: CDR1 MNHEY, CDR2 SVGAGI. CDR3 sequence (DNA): TGTGCCAGCAGTTACTCAGCGGGAGACCTTGACGAGCAGTACTTC. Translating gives CASSYSAGDLDEQYF.

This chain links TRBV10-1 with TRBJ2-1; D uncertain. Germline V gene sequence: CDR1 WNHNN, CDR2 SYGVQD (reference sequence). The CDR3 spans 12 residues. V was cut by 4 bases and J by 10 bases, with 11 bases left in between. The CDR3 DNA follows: TGCGCCAGCAGTGGACTGGTAACGGAGCAGTTCTTC. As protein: CASSGLVTEQFF.

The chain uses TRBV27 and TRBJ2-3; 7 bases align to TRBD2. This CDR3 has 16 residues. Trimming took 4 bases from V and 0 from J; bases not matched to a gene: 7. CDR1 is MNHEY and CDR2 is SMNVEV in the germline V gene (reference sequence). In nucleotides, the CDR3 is TGTGCCAGCAGTTCAGGGCGGGGGTGGAGCACAGATACGCAGTATTTT. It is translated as CASSSGRGWSTDTQYF.

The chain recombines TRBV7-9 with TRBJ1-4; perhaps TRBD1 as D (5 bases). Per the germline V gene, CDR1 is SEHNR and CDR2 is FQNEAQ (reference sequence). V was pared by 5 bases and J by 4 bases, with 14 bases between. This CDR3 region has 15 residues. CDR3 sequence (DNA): TGTGCCAGCAGCCCCCCCCGGGGACTTAATGAAAAACTGTTTTTT. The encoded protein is CASSPPRGLNEKLFF.

CDR3 sequence reads: CASSVSWTTQSDTQYF. CDR3 sequence (DNA): TGTGCCAGCAGTGTCTCCTGGACAACGCAGAGTGATACGCAGTATTTT. The V and J genes are TRBV25-1 and TRBJ2-3, with a possible D match to TRBD1 (5 bases). Germline V gene data show CDR1 as MGHDK and CDR2 as SYGVNS. The V and J ends lost 4 bases and 6 bases respectively, with 20 bases between them. The CDR3 extends over 16 amino acids.

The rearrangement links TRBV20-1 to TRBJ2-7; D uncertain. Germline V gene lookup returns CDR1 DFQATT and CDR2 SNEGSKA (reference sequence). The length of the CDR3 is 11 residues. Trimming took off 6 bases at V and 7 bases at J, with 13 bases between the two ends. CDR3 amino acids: CSAQLGVEQYV. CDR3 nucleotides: TGCAGTGCCCAGTTGGGCGTAGAGCAGTACGTC.

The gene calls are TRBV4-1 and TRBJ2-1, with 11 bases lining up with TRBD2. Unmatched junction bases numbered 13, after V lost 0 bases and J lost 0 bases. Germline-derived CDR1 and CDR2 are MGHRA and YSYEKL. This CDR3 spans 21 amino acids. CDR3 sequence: CASSQETLGTSGKSSYNEQFF. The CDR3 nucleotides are TGCGCCAGCAGCCAAGAAACTCTCGGGACTAGCGGCAAAAGCTCCTACAATGAGCAGTTCTTC.

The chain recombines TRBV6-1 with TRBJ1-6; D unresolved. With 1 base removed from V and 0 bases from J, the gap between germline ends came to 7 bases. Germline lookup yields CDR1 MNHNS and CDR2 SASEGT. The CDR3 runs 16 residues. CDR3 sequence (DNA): TGTGCCAGCAGTGAAGTTGGGAGCTCCTATAATTCACCCCTCCACTTT. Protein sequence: CASSEVGSSYNSPLHF.

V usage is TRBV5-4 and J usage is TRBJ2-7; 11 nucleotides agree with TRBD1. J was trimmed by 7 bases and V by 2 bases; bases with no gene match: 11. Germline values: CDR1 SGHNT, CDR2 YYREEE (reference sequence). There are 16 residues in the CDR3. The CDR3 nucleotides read TGTGCCAGCAGCTTAGGATATTGGACAGGGGGCGATGAGCAGTACGTC. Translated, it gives CASSLGYWTGGDEQYV.